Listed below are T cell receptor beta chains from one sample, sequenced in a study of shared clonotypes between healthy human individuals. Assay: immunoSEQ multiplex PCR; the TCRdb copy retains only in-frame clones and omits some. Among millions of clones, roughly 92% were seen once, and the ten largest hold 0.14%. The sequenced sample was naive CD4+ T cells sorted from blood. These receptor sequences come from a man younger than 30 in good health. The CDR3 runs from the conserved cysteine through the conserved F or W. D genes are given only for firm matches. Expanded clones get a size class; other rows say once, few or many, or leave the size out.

DNA: TGTGCCAGCAGCCCTGAGGACAGTTATCAGCCCCAGCATTTT; CDR3: CASSPEDSYQPQHF; size: NA; J: TRBJ1-5; V: TRBV7-6; D: NA
DNA: TGTGCCAGCAGCTTAGCGACAGGGGTTGAGCAGTTCTTC; CDR3: CASSLATGVEQFF; size: NA; J: TRBJ2-1; V: TRBV7-2; D: TRBD1
DNA: TGCGCCAGCAGCTCGGCTAGCGGAGCGGACACCGGGGAGCTGTTTTTT; CDR3: CASSSASGADTGELFF; size: NA; J: TRBJ2-2; V: TRBV5-1; D: TRBD2
DNA: TGTGCCAGCAGCTGGGGGGGCAGCTCCTATCAGCCCCAGCATTTT; CDR3: CASSWGGSSYQPQHF; size: NA; J: TRBJ1-5; V: TRBV5-4; D: NA
DNA: TGTGCCAGCCCCCCGGCTAGCAGGAACACCGGGGAGCTGTTTTTT; CDR3: CASPPASRNTGELFF; size: NA; J: TRBJ2-2; V: TRBV18; D: NA
DNA: TGTGCCTGGAGTGTACGAAGGGCGTCGAATTCACCCCTCCACTTT; CDR3: CAWSVRRASNSPLHF; size: NA; J: TRBJ1-6; V: TRBV30; D: NA
DNA: TGTGCCAGCAGTCGGGACAGCCGATCCTCACCCCTCCACTTT; CDR3: CASSRDSRSSPLHF; size: NA; J: TRBJ1-6; V: TRBV28; D: TRBD1
DNA: TGTGCCAGCAGTTCCTGGGATAACACCGGGGAGCTGTTTTTT; CDR3: CASSSWDNTGELFF; size: NA; J: TRBJ2-2; V: TRBV19; D: NA
DNA: TGTGCCAGCAGTTATGGGACAGTGCAAGAGACCCAGTACTTC; CDR3: CASSYGTVQETQYF; size: NA; J: TRBJ2-5; V: TRBV6-5; D: TRBD1
DNA: TGTGCCAGCAGTCTCGGGTCGGGGGGCTACGAGCAGTACTTC; CDR3: CASSLGSGGYEQYF; size: NA; J: TRBJ2-7; V: TRBV7-6; D: TRBD2
DNA: TGTGCCAGCAGCCAAGGGGGACAGGGCGGGTATTGGCGGGGAGCGTTCGATGAGCAGTTCTTC; CDR3: CASSQGGQGGYWRGAFDEQFF; size: NA; J: TRBJ2-1; V: TRBV14; D: TRBD1
DNA: TGTGCCTGTAGTTCAAACCGTTACGAGCAGTACTTC; CDR3: CACSSNRYEQYF; size: NA; J: TRBJ2-7; V: TRBV30; D: NA
DNA: TGTGCCAGCTCACCACCGGGACTAGGTTCCTACGAGCAGTACTTC; CDR3: CASSPPGLGSYEQYF; size: NA; J: TRBJ2-7; V: TRBV18; D: TRBD2
DNA: TGTGCCAGCAACCCCGTGTCGGACACTGAAGCTTTCTTT; CDR3: CASNPVSDTEAFF; size: NA; J: TRBJ1-1; V: TRBV6-1; D: NA
DNA: TGTGCCAGCACCTTAAGGGCACTCTACAATGAGCAGTTCTTC; CDR3: CASTLRALYNEQFF; size: NA; J: TRBJ2-1; V: TRBV28; D: NA
DNA: TGCGCCAGCAGCTTGGTTCCCAGCTCCTCCTACGAGCAGTACTTC; CDR3: CASSLVPSSSYEQYF; size: NA; J: TRBJ2-7; V: TRBV5-1; D: NA
DNA: TGTGCCAGCAGCTCCGGACAGCTCTCTAATAGCAATCAGCCCCAGCATTTT; CDR3: CASSSGQLSNSNQPQHF; size: NA; J: TRBJ1-5; V: TRBV5-8; D: NA
DNA: TGTGCCAGCAGTGAAGAGGTGACGACCCAGTACTTC; CDR3: CASSEEVTTQYF; size: NA; J: TRBJ2-5; V: TRBV2; D: NA
DNA: TGTGCCAGCAGTCCAATTGGGACAGGGGGTCAGCCCCAGCATTTT; CDR3: CASSPIGTGGQPQHF; size: few; J: TRBJ1-5; V: TRBV28; D: TRBD1
DNA: TGCGCCAGCAGTCAATCGGCCAGGGACGGGGTCGACGAGCAGTACTTC; CDR3: CASSQSARDGVDEQYF; size: NA; J: TRBJ2-7; V: TRBV23-1; D: NA
DNA: TGTGCCTGGACAGGGCGGTCAAACACTGAAGCTTTCTTT; CDR3: CAWTGRSNTEAFF; size: NA; J: TRBJ1-1; V: TRBV30; D: NA
DNA: TGTGCCAGCAGTTTAAATAGCAGAATTAGCAATCAGCCCCAGCATTTT; CDR3: CASSLNSRISNQPQHF; size: NA; J: TRBJ1-5; V: TRBV28; D: NA
DNA: TGTGCCAGCAGCTTGGAGGCAGGAGGCTATGGCTACACCTTC; CDR3: CASSLEAGGYGYTF; size: few; J: TRBJ1-2; V: TRBV5-4; D: NA
DNA: TGTGCCAGCAGTGAAGCGCTTCAAGGTTATGAAAAACTGTTTTTT; CDR3: CASSEALQGYEKLFF; size: once; J: TRBJ1-4; V: TRBV6-1; D: NA
DNA: TGTGCCAGCAGCAACCCGTTGAGCGGGAGGGCCCTCGAGCAGTACTTC; CDR3: CASSNPLSGRALEQYF; size: NA; J: TRBJ2-7; V: TRBV5-5; D: TRBD2
DNA: TGTGCCAGCTCACAGTCACGTCCCCGATCTATGAACACTGAAGCTTTCTTT; CDR3: CASSQSRPRSMNTEAFF; size: NA; J: TRBJ1-1; V: TRBV18; D: NA
DNA: TGCGCCAGCAGCCCCCAGATTATCACGGACACTGAAGCTTTCTTT; CDR3: CASSPQIITDTEAFF; size: few; J: TRBJ1-1; V: TRBV5-1; D: NA
DNA: TGCGCCAGCAACAGAGGCCCCACAGATACGCAGTATTTT; CDR3: CASNRGPTDTQYF; size: NA; J: TRBJ2-3; V: TRBV10-1; D: NA
DNA: TGTGCCAGCAGCTTAACCGTGAACACCGGGGAGCTGTTTTTT; CDR3: CASSLTVNTGELFF; size: NA; J: TRBJ2-2; V: TRBV11-2; D: NA
DNA: TGTGCCAGCAGTTTAGATACGGGGGTTAATTCACCCCTCCACTTT; CDR3: CASSLDTGVNSPLHF; size: NA; J: TRBJ1-6; V: TRBV27; D: NA
DNA: TGCGCCAGCAGCTTGGGACAGGGGAGAGGAGAGACCCAGTACTTC; CDR3: CASSLGQGRGETQYF; size: NA; J: TRBJ2-5; V: TRBV5-1; D: TRBD1
DNA: TGCGCCAGCAGCTCCGAAGGGGTCGTCGGCTACACCTTC; CDR3: CASSSEGVVGYTF; size: NA; J: TRBJ1-2; V: TRBV5-1; D: NA
DNA: TGCGCCAGCAGCTTGACGTCGGGGGCGATATCAGATACGCAGTATTTT; CDR3: CASSLTSGAISDTQYF; size: once; J: TRBJ2-3; V: TRBV5-1; D: NA
DNA: TGTGCCAGCAGTTTCGCCCAGAAAAATTCACCCCTCCACTTT; CDR3: CASSFAQKNSPLHF; size: NA; J: TRBJ1-6; V: TRBV28; D: NA
DNA: TGTGCCAGTAGTAGTACCTGGACAGCAACTAATGAAAAACTGTTTTTT; CDR3: CASSSTWTATNEKLFF; size: NA; J: TRBJ1-4; V: TRBV19; D: NA
DNA: TGTGCCAGCAGTTTGGACGGGAACTCCTACAATGAGCAGTTCTTC; CDR3: CASSLDGNSYNEQFF; size: NA; J: TRBJ2-1; V: TRBV11-2; D: NA
DNA: TGTGCCATCAGTGAGAGCCCCTACGAGCAGTACTTC; CDR3: CAISESPYEQYF; size: NA; J: TRBJ2-7; V: TRBV10-3; D: NA
DNA: TGTGCCAGCAGCCAAGACCTAGCGCGGGATGAGCAGTTCTTC; CDR3: CASSQDLARDEQFF; size: NA; J: TRBJ2-1; V: TRBV4-2; D: NA
DNA: TGTGCCAGCAGCTTGGACAGGGAGTATGGCTACACCTTC; CDR3: CASSLDREYGYTF; size: few; J: TRBJ1-2; V: TRBV5-4; D: NA
DNA: TGTGCCAGCAGTGAGGGGAGAAGCACAGATACGCAGTATTTT; CDR3: CASSEGRSTDTQYF; size: NA; J: TRBJ2-3; V: TRBV6-1; D: NA
DNA: TGTGCCAGCAGCCTCCGGACTAGCGGGAGGGCCAGGGATGAGCAGTTCTTC; CDR3: CASSLRTSGRARDEQFF; size: NA; J: TRBJ2-1; V: TRBV7-8; D: TRBD2
DNA: TGCAGCGTCTTACGGGGCGAAAAACTGTTTTTT; CDR3: CSVLRGEKLFF; size: NA; J: TRBJ1-4; V: TRBV29-1; D: NA
DNA: TGTGCCAGCAGTTACCTTGGACAGACTAACTATGGCTACACCTTC; CDR3: CASSYLGQTNYGYTF; size: NA; J: TRBJ1-2; V: TRBV6-5; D: NA
DNA: TGCGCCAGCAGCCCTTATCAGGGAAGTGGGCAAGAGACCCAGTACTTC; CDR3: CASSPYQGSGQETQYF; size: NA; J: TRBJ2-5; V: TRBV4-1; D: NA
DNA: TGCGCCAGCAGTTGGGGTGCTAGCACAGATACGCAGTATTTT; CDR3: CASSWGASTDTQYF; size: NA; J: TRBJ2-3; V: TRBV5-1; D: NA
DNA: TGTGCCAGCAGAAGGGACGGTTCTAACTATGGCTACACCTTC; CDR3: CASRRDGSNYGYTF; size: NA; J: TRBJ1-2; V: TRBV27; D: NA
DNA: TGTGCCAGCAGCCTAAAAACATGGCGTGATTACGTGCAGACCCAGTACTTC; CDR3: CASSLKTWRDYVQTQYF; size: NA; J: TRBJ2-5; V: TRBV7-6; D: NA
DNA: TGTGCCAGTAGTATAGATGGAGGCACAGATACGCAGTATTTT; CDR3: CASSIDGGTDTQYF; size: NA; J: TRBJ2-3; V: TRBV19; D: NA
DNA: TGTGCCAGCAGACCTTACTTGGACAGACCCTCCTACGAGCAGTACTTC; CDR3: CASRPYLDRPSYEQYF; size: NA; J: TRBJ2-7; V: TRBV6-6; D: NA
DNA: TGTGCCAGTAGGCCGACAGGGTCCAAAAACATTCAGTACTTC; CDR3: CASRPTGSKNIQYF; size: NA; J: TRBJ2-4; V: TRBV19; D: TRBD1
DNA: TGTGCCAGCAGCCCCCGACTAGAAAGGCGCGAGACCCAGTACTTC; CDR3: CASSPRLERRETQYF; size: NA; J: TRBJ2-5; V: TRBV7-2; D: NA
DNA: TGCGCCAGCAGCCCCCGGGCTCCTAATAACAACAATGAGCAGTTCTTC; CDR3: CASSPRAPNNNNEQFF; size: NA; J: TRBJ2-1; V: TRBV4-1; D: NA
DNA: TGTGCCAGCAGCCTACCGGGGACGGTAAATTCACCCCTCCACTTT; CDR3: CASSLPGTVNSPLHF; size: NA; J: TRBJ1-6; V: TRBV14; D: NA
DNA: TGTGCCAGCAGCTTGGGCGGGGGCACAGATACGCAGTATTTT; CDR3: CASSLGGGTDTQYF; size: NA; J: TRBJ2-3; V: TRBV11-3; D: NA
DNA: TGTGCCAGCAGCCCAGGGGGACAGGGGTCCTACGAGCAGTACTTC; CDR3: CASSPGGQGSYEQYF; size: NA; J: TRBJ2-7; V: TRBV27; D: TRBD1
DNA: TGTGCCATTGCCGGGACTGGAGAAGAGACCCAGTACTTC; CDR3: CAIAGTGEETQYF; size: once; J: TRBJ2-5; V: TRBV10-3; D: NA
DNA: TGTGCCAGTAGTACCCCCCGGACTAGCGGGACCTACGAGCAGTACTTC; CDR3: CASSTPRTSGTYEQYF; size: NA; J: TRBJ2-7; V: TRBV19; D: TRBD2
DNA: TGTGCCAGCAGTGAAGGGACTAGCGGAAACGGGGAGCTGTTTTTT; CDR3: CASSEGTSGNGELFF; size: NA; J: TRBJ2-2; V: TRBV6-1; D: TRBD2
DNA: TGCAGTGCGGCAGGCCTAGGGGAGCAGTACTTC; CDR3: CSAAGLGEQYF; size: NA; J: TRBJ2-7; V: TRBV20-1; D: NA